Shown below are 20 T cell receptor beta chains from a single sample sequenced in a study of T cells in Graves' hyperthyroidism and ophthalmopathy. From RNA transcripts, TCR beta CDR3 regions were amplified. Researchers ran a first-round RT-PCR on the TCR CDR3 using the HTBI primer set. One entry per CDR3 protein results from TCRdb running MiXCR on the multiplex PCR reads. In the table there are about 570,000 distinct CDR3 sequences, roughly 46% of which are singletons. Sequenced input: peripheral blood or thyroid tissue (not recorded which). These receptors were taken from an adult woman with Graves' disease, either hyperthyroidism or ophthalmopathy (not recorded which).

This clonotype was recorded only once. The chain employs TRBV25-1 and TRBJ1-1; 7 nucleotides match TRBD1. The V gene's germline CDR1 is MGHDK and CDR2 SYGVNS. V was pared by 3 bases and J by 6 bases, with 13 bases of the junction left unmatched. This CDR3 has 16 amino acids. CDR3 region: CASSDSWGQRSAEAFF. The DNA for the CDR3 is TGTGCCAGCAGTGACTCCTGGGGACAGCGTTCGGCTGAAGCTTTCTTT. Combining the CDR3 with reference TRBV25-1 and TRBJ1-1 gives the whole variable domain EADIYQTPRYLVIGTGKKITLECSQTMGHDKMYWYQQDPGMELHLIHYSYGVNSTEKGDLSSESTVSRIRTEHFPLTLESARPSHTSQYLCASSDSWGQRSAEAFFGQGTRLTVV.

This chain uses TRBV10-3 with TRBJ2-5; D is possibly TRBD2 (6 bases). CDR3 length equals 14 residues. Germline loops: CDR1 ENHRY, CDR2 SYGVKD. V was clipped by 5 bases and J by 6 bases, with 16 bases between them. The CDR3 loop is CAISRLHGRKTQYF. Written as DNA, the CDR3 is TGTGCCATCAGTCGACTGCACGGGAGAAAGACCCAGTACTTC.

Turning to this clonotype: Since no conserved phenylalanine or tryptophan closes the CDR3, a read error is the likely cause. The limits of the CDR3 on the DNA are not certain, so only TCRdb's listed CDR3 is given. V usage is TRBV14 and J usage is TRBJ2-6. The germline V gene has CDR1 SGHDN and CDR2 FVKESK. The length of the CDR3 is 9 amino acids, counting both ends. CDR3 loop: CASSHTRTS.

The chain uses TRBV12-3 or TRBV12-4 and TRBJ1-1; TRBD1 matches at 9 bases. This CDR3 spans 12 amino acids. With 6 bases clipped from V and 8 bases from J, the junction kept 4 bases outside the gene matches. The CDR3 here is CASSDRGIEAFF. In nucleotides, the CDR3 is TGTGCCAGCAGCGACAGGGGGATAGAAGCTTTCTTT.

This clonotype was picked up many times. The chain couples TRBV5-6 to TRBJ1-2, with D possibly matching TRBD1 (5 bases). Germline CDR1 reads SGHDT; CDR2 reads YYEEEE. The V gene lost 2 bases and the J gene lost 3 bases, with 14 bases spanning the gap. The CDR3 consists of 15 residues. The CDR3 coding sequence is TGTGCCAGCAGCTTTGCTCTGACAGCCGACTATGGCTACACCTTC. It specifies CASSFALTADYGYTF.

This clonotype was seen ten or more times. The rearrangement links TRBV6-1 to TRBJ2-7, with a possible D match to TRBD2 (5 bases). Deletions cut 6 bases from V and 5 bases from J, with 17 bases between. The CDR3 has 14 residues. Looked up from germline, CDR1 is MNHNS and CDR2 is SASEGT. The CDR3 DNA is TGTGCCAGCAGAGCCACAGCGGATCGGGACGAGCAGTACTTC. Amino acid sequence: CASRATADRDEQYF.

J is TRBJ1-6 and V is TRBV5-1; a weak D match, TRBD1 (6 bases). The length of the CDR3 is 13 residues. Trimming took off 4 bases at V and 5 bases at J, with 7 bases between the two ends. Germline V CDR1 and CDR2: SGHRS, YFSETQ. The CDR3 nucleotides are TGCGCCAGCAGCAGGGACAATAATTCACCCCTCCACTTT. Amino acid sequence: CASSRDNNSPLHF. Combining the CDR3 with reference TRBV5-1 and TRBJ1-6 gives the whole variable domain KAGVTQTPRYLIKTRGQQVTLSCSPISGHRSVSWYQQTPGQGLQFLFEYFSETQRNKGNFPGRFSGRQFSNSRSEMNVSTLELGDSALYLCASSRDNNSPLHFGNGTRLTVT.

V usage is TRBV2 and J usage is TRBJ1-1, with D possibly TRBD1 on 5 matching bases. The V gene lost 7 bases and the J gene lost 5 bases, with 20 bases spanning the gap. The CDR3 length is 15 residues. In germline, CDR1 is SNHLY, CDR2 FYNNEI. CDR3 region: CASTRVAGGETEAFF. CDR3 nucleotide sequence: TGTGCCAGCACGAGGGTAGCGGGGGGTGAGACTGAAGCTTTCTTT. The variable domain in full, completed from reference TRBV2 and TRBJ1-1, reads EPEVTQTPSHQVTQMGQEVILRCVPISNHLYFYWYRQILGQKVEFLVSFYNNEISEKSEIFDDQFSVERPDGSNFTLKIRSTKLEDSAMYFCASTRVAGGETEAFFGQGTRLTVV.

The J gene is TRBJ2-7, the V gene TRBV29-1; 11 nucleotides align to TRBD1. The CDR3 length is 13 residues. Germline values: CDR1 SQVTM, CDR2 ANQGSEA. The ends lost 6 bases at V and 3 bases at J; junction bases unmatched: 4. Here the CDR3 DNA reads TGCAGCGTCCGGGGACAGGGGGTCTACGAGCAGTACTTC. Translated, it gives CSVRGQGVYEQYF.

This clonotype was counted many times. J is TRBJ1-3 and V is TRBV20-1, with D unclear. The CDR3 is 14 residues long. Germline V lookup: CDR1 DFQATT, CDR2 SNEGSKA (reference sequence). V was trimmed by 0 bases and J by 0 bases, leaving 6 bases between them. CDR3 residues: CSARDDDSGNTIYF. In DNA, the CDR3 is TGCAGTGCTAGAGATGATGACTCTGGAAACACCATATATTTT.

This rearrangement joins TRBV5-1 to TRBJ1-2; D remains unclear. CDR3 length: 13 residues. V lost 5 bases, J lost 10 bases, and 18 bases lay in between. CDR1 is SGHRS, CDR2 YFSETQ, per germline. CDR3 DNA sequence: TGCGCCAGCAGGGACGAAGGTGTAGATGTCTACACCTTC. Translating gives CASRDEGVDVYTF.

This clonotype has ten or more counts. The genes are TRBV28 and TRBJ1-1; no definite D call. CDR1 and CDR2 from the germline V gene are MDHEN and SYDVKM. The length of the CDR3 is 14 residues. Deletions cut 5 bases from V and 0 bases from J, with 10 bases between. The CDR3 DNA sequence: TGTGCCAGCAGTCCTCAGAGCCTGAACACTGAAGCTTTCTTT. Its translation: CASSPQSLNTEAFF.

Details on this clonotype: Sequence at one end of the junction differs from germline and may be a read error. This chain links TRBV7-9 with TRBJ2-5, with D perhaps matching TRBD2 (6 bases). The CDR3 sequence is 14 residues long. Looked up from germline, CDR1 is SEHNR and CDR2 is FQNEAQ (reference sequence). CDR3 DNA: TGTGCCAGCAGCCCGTCGGGAGAAGGAGAGGCCCAGTACTTC. It specifies CASSPSGEGEAQYF.

V is TRBV29-1 and J is TRBJ2-7; 13 bases fit TRBD2. V was clipped by 4 bases and J by 0 bases; unmatched bases: 6. The CDR3 has 16 amino acids. Germline values: CDR1 SQVTM, CDR2 ANQGSEA. The CDR3 loop is CSVGGLAGVVSYEQYF. The CDR3 nucleotides are TGCAGCGTTGGCGGACTAGCGGGAGTCGTCTCCTACGAGCAGTACTTC.

On this clonotype: This may come from a read error, since a much larger clone is one base off. Likely a read error: the CDR3 ends without its conserved phenylalanine or tryptophan. The gene calls are TRBV2 and TRBJ1-2; 8 positions match TRBD1. V was pared by 5 bases and J by 8 bases, with 16 bases of the junction left unmatched. CDR1 and CDR2 from the germline V gene are SNHLY and FYNNEI. The CDR3 has 16 amino acids. CDR3 nucleotide sequence: TGTGCCAGCAGTCCGTTTTCGGCAGGGGGCATCGGAGGCTACACCCTC. Its translation is CASSPFSAGGIGGYTL.

Ten or more counts support this clonotype. V is TRBV6-1 and J is TRBJ1-5; D call uncertain. CDR3 size: 12 residues. The V gene lost 8 bases and the J gene lost 5 bases, with 10 bases spanning the gap. Germline V gives CDR1 MNHNS, CDR2 SASEGT. The CDR3 DNA is TGTGCCAGCGTTCAGGAGTATCAGCCCCAGCATTTT. Its translation: CASVQEYQPQHF.

This clonotype was counted at least ten times. The chain recombines TRBV4-2 with TRBJ2-7; no clear D. CDR3 length: 15 residues. The germline V and J ends were trimmed by 0 bases and 0 bases, with 9 bases remaining between them. Germline V gene lookup returns CDR1 LGHNA and CDR2 YNFKEQ. The CDR3 DNA is TGTGCCAGCAGCCAAGATCCGGCGCGCTCCTACGAGCAGTACTTC. It specifies CASSQDPARSYEQYF.

This clonotype was seen once. J is TRBJ2-7 and V is TRBV28, with 8 bases that match TRBD2. V lost 3 bases and J lost 3; bases outside the gene matches: 10. This CDR3 contains 16 residues. In germline, CDR1 is MDHEN, CDR2 SYDVKM. For the CDR3, the DNA is TGTGCCAGCAGTTTGAATAGCGGGGAGGCTATCTACGAGCAGTACTTC. It codes for CASSLNSGEAIYEQYF.

The V and J genes are TRBV4-1 and TRBJ1-2; a possible D gene is TRBD1 (5 bases). This CDR3 is 14 amino acids long. Germline CDR1 and CDR2: MGHRA and YSYEKL. Trimming removed 4 bases at V and 2 bases at J, with 11 bases between. CDR3 sequence: CASSRERGNYGYTF. DNA for the CDR3: TGCGCCAGCAGCCGAGAAAGGGGAAACTATGGCTACACCTTC.

In its sample, this clonotype was seen a few times. This chain joins TRBV5-1 and TRBJ2-2, with D possibly being TRBD1 (6 bases). Per the germline V gene, CDR1 is SGHRS and CDR2 is YFSETQ. This CDR3 is 19 amino acids long. V lost 1 base, J lost 2 bases, and 21 bases lay in between. CDR3: CASSLSPVGATQNTGELFF. In DNA, the CDR3 is TGCGCCAGCAGCTTGTCCCCCGTGGGGGCGACACAAAACACCGGGGAGCTGTTTTTT.